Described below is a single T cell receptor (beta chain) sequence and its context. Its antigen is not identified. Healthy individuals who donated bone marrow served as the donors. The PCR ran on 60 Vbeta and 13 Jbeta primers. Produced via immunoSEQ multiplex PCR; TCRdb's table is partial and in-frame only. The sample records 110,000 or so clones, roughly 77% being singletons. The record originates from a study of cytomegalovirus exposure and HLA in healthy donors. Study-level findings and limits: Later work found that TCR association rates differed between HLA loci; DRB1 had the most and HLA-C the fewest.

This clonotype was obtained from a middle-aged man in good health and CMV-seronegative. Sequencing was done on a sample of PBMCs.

The CDR3 nucleotides are TGTGCCTGGAGCGGACCGGGACAGGGGGCCTACGAGCAGTACTTC. Protein product: CAWSGPGQGAYEQYF. The chain combines TRBV30 with TRBJ2-7; 11 bases line up with TRBD1. The J segment lost 2 bases and the V segment lost 3 bases, leaving 6 bases of the junction unmatched. CDR1 is GTSNPN and CDR2 is SVGIG in the germline V gene (reference sequence). This CDR3 is 15 amino acids long.